One and the same sample provided the 31 T cell receptor beta chains below, sequenced in a study of Ad26.COV2.S vaccination and SARS-CoV-2 variants. As to treatment: about 20 received Ad26.COV2.S at low or high dose, single or two shots; about 5 received placebo; per-sample allocation not given. The study sampled participants on day 63 after the first vaccine or placebo injection. Here immunoSEQ multiplex PCR was the method, and the copy in TCRdb shows in-frame clones only, minus some. Among roughly 380,000 clones listed, roughly 84% were seen once. Material: peripheral blood, obtained in a trial of Ad26.COV2.S vaccine versus placebo. These receptors were obtained from a person aged 18-60 years who received the Ad26.COV2.S COVID-19 vaccine or a placebo.

This chain connects TRBV12-3 or TRBV12-4 to TRBJ1-1; D is uncertain. The CDR3 sequence is 12 residues long. Deletions cut 6 bases from V and 1 base from J, with 6 bases between. CDR3 residues: CASRIRNTEAFF. The DNA for the CDR3 is TGTGCCAGCAGGATCAGGAACACTGAAGCTTTCTTT.

This chain links TRBV5-4 with TRBJ2-3; TRBD2 matches at 8 bases. V lost 4 bases and J lost 2; bases outside the gene matches: 12. CDR1 and CDR2 from the germline V gene are SGHNT and YYREEE (reference sequence). The CDR3 length is 17 residues. CDR3 bases: TGTGCCAGCAGCCTAGCGGGCAGGCACCCCTCCACAGATACGCAGTATTTT. This sequence encodes CASSLAGRHPSTDTQYF.

This clone was seen a handful of times. The genes are TRBV7-3 and TRBJ1-6; TRBD1 matches at 8 bases. There are 15 residues in the CDR3. With 6 bases clipped from V and 9 bases from J, the junction kept 10 bases outside the gene matches. Germline-derived CDR1 and CDR2 are SGHTA and FQGTGA. The CDR3 is CASRDRAGNSSPLHF. The CDR3 coding sequence is TGTGCCAGCAGGGACAGGGCCGGAAATAGTTCACCCCTCCACTTT.

This sequence joins TRBV5-1 and TRBJ2-2; D assignment may be TRBD1 or TRBD2 (9 bases each). Germline lookup yields CDR1 SGHRS and CDR2 YFSETQ. The V gene lost 3 bases and the J gene lost 4 bases, with 25 bases spanning the gap. The CDR3 length is 19 residues. CDR3 bases: TGCGCCAGCAGCTCCGGGACAGGGCGTCTAGCGGGACCCACCGGGGAGCTGTTTTTT. Amino acid sequence: CASSSGTGRLAGPTGELFF.

This clone was found a few times. This chain's CDR3 is CSFYNYGYTF. In DNA, the CDR3 is TGCAGCTTCTATAACTATGGCTACACCTTC. This chain links TRBV29-1 with TRBJ1-2; D is unresolved. Germline assignment: CDR1 SQVTM and CDR2 ANQGSEA. The CDR3 covers 10 residues. V was shortened by 8 bases and J by 1 base, with 5 bases between the two germline ends.

The J gene is TRBJ1-2, the V gene TRBV6-5; 9 bases map to TRBD1. The CDR3 length is 15 residues. Germline assignment: CDR1 MNHEY and CDR2 SVGAGI. V lost 5 bases to trimming and J lost 4 bases; unmatched junction nucleotides: 8. CDR3 bases: TGTGCCAGCAGTCCCTGGACAGGGGAACTCTATGGCTACACCTTC. It is translated as CASSPWTGELYGYTF.

The chain recombines TRBV6-4 with TRBJ2-2; 7 nucleotides line up with TRBD1. Unmatched junction bases numbered 4, after V lost 6 bases and J lost 3 bases. The germline V gene encodes CDR1 MRHNA and CDR2 SNTAGT. The CDR3 sequence is 14 residues long. CDR3 nucleotides: TGTGCCAGCAGAAGACAGGGTTACACCGGGGAGCTGTTTTTT. Protein: CASRRQGYTGELFF.

The CDR3 DNA sequence: TGTGCCAGCAGGCCCGGGGTTGGGGAAAAACTGTTTTTT. It is translated as CASRPGVGEKLFF. V and J are TRBV27 and TRBJ1-4; no reliable D call. Germline lookup yields CDR1 MNHEY and CDR2 SMNVEV (reference sequence). Trimming cost V 6 bases and J 8 bases, with 13 bases left between them. The CDR3 is made up of 13 amino acids.

V gene TRBV4-3 combines with J gene TRBJ2-7; 7 bases agree with TRBD2. The germline CDR1 and CDR2 sequences are LGHNA and YSLEER. The CDR3 extends over 15 amino acids. V shed 0 bases and J 4 bases; nucleotides not matched to a gene: 6. In DNA, the CDR3 is TGCGCCAGCAGCCAAGATTGGGGGGGGTTGTACGAGCAGTACTTC. Amino acids: CASSQDWGGLYEQYF.

V gene TRBV6-5 combines with J gene TRBJ2-7; D may be TRBD1 or TRBD2 (5 bases each). The CDR3 has 14 residues. CDR1 MNHEY and CDR2 SVGAGI come from the germline V gene. V was shortened by 5 bases and J by 2 bases, with 13 bases between the two germline ends. CDR3 region: CASSPPGPAYEQYF. CDR3 in DNA: TGTGCCAGCAGTCCTCCGGGACCGGCCTACGAGCAGTACTTC.

V and J are TRBV12-3 or TRBV12-4 and TRBJ2-2, with D perhaps TRBD1 (6 bases). This CDR3 has 13 residues. Trimming stripped 5 bases from V and 4 bases from J, with 8 bases between. The CDR3 loop reads CASSPRGTGELFF. The CDR3 DNA sequence: TGTGCCAGCAGTCCCAGGGGCACCGGGGAGCTGTTTTTT.

The rearrangement joins TRBV3-1 (or the pseudogene TRBV3-2) to TRBJ1-2, with D perhaps matching TRBD1 (6 bases). V lost 2 bases and J lost 6, with 16 bases in between. CDR3 length: 15 amino acids. The germline gives CDR1 LGHDT, CDR2 YNNKEL (reference sequence). This CDR3 reads CASSQLVPEGDGYTF. The CDR3 coding sequence is TGTGCCAGCAGCCAACTCGTACCAGAGGGGGATGGCTACACCTTC.

This chain connects TRBV27 to TRBJ2-7; 8 nucleotides align to TRBD1. The CDR3 is 14 residues long. Trimming took 2 bases from V and 6 from J; bases not matched to a gene: 6. The V gene's germline CDR1 is MNHEY and CDR2 SMNVEV (reference sequence). The CDR3 reads CASSLAPTGGEQYF. Here the CDR3 DNA reads TGTGCCAGCAGTTTAGCCCCCACAGGGGGCGAGCAGTACTTC.

The rearrangement joins TRBV19 to TRBJ1-4; weak D call: TRBD1 (6 bases). CDR1 is LNHDA, CDR2 SQIVND, per germline (reference sequence). V lost 11 bases and J lost 6, with 16 bases in between. This CDR3 contains 13 residues. This CDR3 reads CASLDRPDEKLFF. The DNA of the CDR3 is TGTGCCTCACTCGACAGGCCGGATGAAAAACTGTTTTTT.

V is TRBV7-9 and J is TRBJ2-7, with D possibly being TRBD2 (6 bases). V lost 5 bases and J lost 3, with 8 bases in between. Germline values: CDR1 SEHNR, CDR2 FQNEAQ (reference sequence). The CDR3 contains 12 residues. The CDR3 bases are TGTGCCAGCAGCGGGCGGGGCTACGAGCAGTACTTC. This codes for CASSGRGYEQYF.

The V and J genes are TRBV6-5 and TRBJ1-5; D unresolved. This CDR3 has 14 amino acids. The germline CDR1 and CDR2 sequences are MNHEY and SVGAGI. Trimming left V 4 bases short and J 2 bases short, with 9 bases between. The CDR3 nucleotides read TGTGCCAGCAGTTCCCGCACAGGCAATCAGCCCCAGCATTTT. Protein product: CASSSRTGNQPQHF.

This chain uses TRBV29-1 with TRBJ2-1; maybe TRBD2 (5 bases). V was shortened by 3 bases and J by 6 bases, with 21 bases between the two germline ends. The CDR3 is 16 residues long. Germline V CDR1 and CDR2: SQVTM, ANQGSEA. The CDR3 nucleotides read TGCAGCGTTGATTGGGCTAGCCCTATCATTTCCAATGAGCAGTTCTTC. The encoded protein is CSVDWASPIISNEQFF.

The gene calls are TRBV7-2 and TRBJ2-7, with unresolved D. Germline assignment: CDR1 SGHTA and CDR2 FQGNSA. Trimming took off 4 bases at V and 0 bases at J, with 10 bases between the two ends. The length of the CDR3 is 14 residues. The CDR3 DNA follows: TGTGCCAGCAGCTCACTCCGGAGCTCCTACGAGCAGTACTTC. Its protein product is CASSSLRSSYEQYF.

This clone has only a few counts. This chain connects TRBV10-3 to TRBJ2-7; no reliable D call. Trimming took off 3 bases at V and 3 bases at J, with 3 bases between the two ends. The CDR3 runs to 11 residues. Germline CDR1 ENHRY, CDR2 SYGVKD. The CDR3 protein is CAISDLYEQYF. The CDR3 coding sequence is TGTGCCATCAGTGATCTCTACGAGCAGTACTTC.

The CDR3 DNA follows: TGCGCCAGCAGCTTGGTAGGCGAGGGGTCAAATACGCAGTATTTT. Its translation is CASSLVGEGSNTQYF. J is TRBJ2-3 and V is TRBV5-1, with D possibly called TRBD1 or TRBD2 (5 bases each). V was cut by 0 bases and J by 7 bases, with 15 bases left in between. Germline values: CDR1 SGHRS, CDR2 YFSETQ. This CDR3 region has 15 residues.

This chain links TRBV5-6 with TRBJ1-2; TRBD1 aligns across 8 bases. Germline V lookup: CDR1 SGHDT, CDR2 YYEEEE. With V trimmed by 7 bases and J by 2 bases, 7 bases remained unmatched. The CDR3 totals 14 residues. The CDR3 here is CASSGTGDNYGYTF. CDR3 bases: TGTGCCAGCTCCGGGACAGGCGACAACTATGGCTACACCTTC.

The chain links TRBV6-5 to TRBJ1-1, with D perhaps TRBD1 (6 bases). The CDR3 spans 15 residues. Per germline, CDR1 MNHEY and CDR2 SVGAGI. The germline V and J ends were trimmed by 0 bases and 1 base, with 9 bases remaining between them. The CDR3 loop reads CASSYSKTGNTEAFF. CDR3 coding DNA: TGTGCCAGCAGTTACTCGAAGACAGGGAACACTGAAGCTTTCTTT.

This clone appeared a few times. This chain joins TRBV19 and TRBJ2-1; D assignment may be TRBD1 or TRBD2 (5 bases each). V was pared by 3 bases and J by 8 bases, with 14 bases between. Germline-derived CDR1 and CDR2 are LNHDA and SQIVND (reference sequence). The CDR3 consists of 14 residues. As DNA, the CDR3 is TGTGCCAGTAGTATCTGGGGGATGGGGGATGAGCAGTTCTTC. Translating gives CASSIWGMGDEQFF.

This clone was detected only a few times. V gene TRBV5-8 combines with J gene TRBJ1-5; D may be TRBD1 (6 bases). Trimming took off 2 bases at V and 1 base at J, with 13 bases between the two ends. The CDR3 runs to 16 residues. From germline, CDR1 is SGHTS and CDR2 YDEGEE. The CDR3 sequence: CASSFPTGFSNQPQHF. The CDR3 bases are TGTGCCAGCAGCTTTCCAACAGGGTTCAGCAATCAGCCCCAGCATTTT.

The gene calls are TRBV5-1 and TRBJ1-1, with D unclear. Per germline, CDR1 SGHRS and CDR2 YFSETQ. The CDR3 has 13 residues. The V end was cut by 5 bases, the J end by 1 base, with 9 bases between. CDR3 coding DNA: TGCGCCAGCAGGGTGGGAGGGAACACTGAAGCTTTCTTT. Its translation: CASRVGGNTEAFF.

The V call is TRBV4-1, the J call TRBJ1-1; 8 bases are a match to TRBD1. Unmatched junction bases numbered 5, after V lost 3 bases and J lost 2 bases. This CDR3 is 15 amino acids long. Germline-derived CDR1 and CDR2 are MGHRA and YSYEKL. The CDR3 region is CASSQVTGANTEAFF. The CDR3 DNA sequence: TGCGCCAGCAGCCAGGTGACAGGGGCTAACACTGAAGCTTTCTTT.

The chain employs TRBV7-3 and TRBJ2-3; the match to TRBD2 covers 8 bases. Trimming at V came to 4 bases and at J to 2 bases, leaving 11 bases not matched to a gene. The CDR3 contains 17 residues. Germline V gene data show CDR1 as SGHTA and CDR2 as FQGTGA. CDR3 region: CASSSGLAGYNTDTQYF. CDR3 DNA: TGTGCCAGCAGCTCCGGACTAGCTGGGTACAACACAGATACGCAGTATTTT.

This rearrangement joins TRBV12-2 to TRBJ1-2; TRBD1, the D gene given by the table, was not confirmed from the DNA. TRBV12-2 is classified as a pseudogene. The CDR3 spans 15 residues. CDR3 sequence reads: CASRPGGAGGSGYTF. CDR3 DNA sequence: TGTGCAAGTCGCCCTGGGGGGGCAGGGGGCTCTGGCTACACCTTC.

This clone was detected a few times. This chain's CDR3 is CASSSSPSNQPQHF. CDR3 bases: TGTGCCAGCAGCTCGTCACCCAGCAATCAGCCCCAGCATTTT. V and J are TRBV7-2 and TRBJ1-5; the D is unclear. Trimming pared 4 bases from V and 1 base from J, leaving 8 bases between. The CDR3 length is 14 residues. Germline V gene data show CDR1 as SGHTA and CDR2 as FQGNSA.

The chain links TRBV6-5 to TRBJ2-2, with 7 nucleotides matching TRBD2. CDR1 and CDR2 from the germline V gene are MNHEY and SVGAGI. The CDR3 runs 14 residues. Unmatched junction bases numbered 11, after V lost 3 bases and J lost 13 bases. Here the CDR3 DNA reads TGTGCCAGCAGTTATGGGCGGGGGACCTCAGGGCTGTTTTTT. This translates into CASSYGRGTSGLFF.

The rearrangement joins TRBV30 to TRBJ2-7; D is uncertain. Per germline, CDR1 GTSNPN and CDR2 SVGIG (reference sequence). Deletions cut 0 bases from V and 0 bases from J, with 6 bases between. This CDR3 is built from 13 residues. The CDR3 loop is CAWSVGISYEQYF. Written as DNA, the CDR3 is TGTGCCTGGAGTGTAGGCATCTCCTACGAGCAGTACTTC.